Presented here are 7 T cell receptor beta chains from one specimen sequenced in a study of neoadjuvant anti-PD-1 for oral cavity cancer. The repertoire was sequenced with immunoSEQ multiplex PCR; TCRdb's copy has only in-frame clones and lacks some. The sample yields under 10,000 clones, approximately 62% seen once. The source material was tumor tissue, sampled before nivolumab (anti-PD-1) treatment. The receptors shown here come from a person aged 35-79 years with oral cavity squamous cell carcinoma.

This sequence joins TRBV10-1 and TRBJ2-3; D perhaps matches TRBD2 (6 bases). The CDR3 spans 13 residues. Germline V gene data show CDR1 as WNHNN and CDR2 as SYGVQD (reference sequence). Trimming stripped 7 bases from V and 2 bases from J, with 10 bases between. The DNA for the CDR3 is TGCGCCAGCAACGGAGGGGTCACAGATACGCAGTATTTT. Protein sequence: CASNGGVTDTQYF.

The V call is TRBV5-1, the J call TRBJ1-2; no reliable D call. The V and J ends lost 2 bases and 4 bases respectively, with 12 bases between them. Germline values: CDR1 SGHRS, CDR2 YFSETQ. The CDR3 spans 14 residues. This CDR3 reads CASSFLDRFYGYTF. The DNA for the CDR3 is TGCGCCAGCAGCTTCCTGGACCGGTTCTATGGCTACACCTTC.

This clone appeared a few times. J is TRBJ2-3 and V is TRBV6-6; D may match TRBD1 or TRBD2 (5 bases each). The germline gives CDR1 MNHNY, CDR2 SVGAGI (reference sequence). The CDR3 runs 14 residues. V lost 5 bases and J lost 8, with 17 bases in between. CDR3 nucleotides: TGTGCCAGCAGTCTCCGGGACGAGGAGGTTACGCAGTATTTT. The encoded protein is CASSLRDEEVTQYF.

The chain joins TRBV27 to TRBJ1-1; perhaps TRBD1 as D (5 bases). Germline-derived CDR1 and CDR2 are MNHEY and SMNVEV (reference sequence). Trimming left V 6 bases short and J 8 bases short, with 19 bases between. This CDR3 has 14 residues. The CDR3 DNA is TGTGCCAGCAGAGACGCAGGGATTCATAAGGAAGCTTTCTTT. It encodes CASRDAGIHKEAFF.

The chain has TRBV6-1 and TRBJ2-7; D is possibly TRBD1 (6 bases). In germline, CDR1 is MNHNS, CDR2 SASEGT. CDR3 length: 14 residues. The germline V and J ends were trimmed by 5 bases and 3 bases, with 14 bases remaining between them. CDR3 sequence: CASSINRVYYEQYF. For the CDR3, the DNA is TGTGCCAGCAGTATAAACAGGGTTTACTACGAGCAGTACTTC.

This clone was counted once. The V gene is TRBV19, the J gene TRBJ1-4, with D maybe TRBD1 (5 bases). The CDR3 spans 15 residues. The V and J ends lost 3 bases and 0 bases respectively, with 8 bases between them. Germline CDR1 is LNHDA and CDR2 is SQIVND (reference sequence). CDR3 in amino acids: CASSIGTSTNEKLFF. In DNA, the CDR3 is TGTGCCAGTAGTATCGGGACTTCAACTAATGAAAAACTGTTTTTT. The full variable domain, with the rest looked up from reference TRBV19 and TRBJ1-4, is DGGITQSPKYLFRKEGQNVTLSCEQNLNHDAMYWYRQDPGQGLRLIYYSQIVNDFQKGDIAEGYSVSREKKESFPLTVTSAQKNPTAFYLCASSIGTSTNEKLFFGSGTQLSVL.

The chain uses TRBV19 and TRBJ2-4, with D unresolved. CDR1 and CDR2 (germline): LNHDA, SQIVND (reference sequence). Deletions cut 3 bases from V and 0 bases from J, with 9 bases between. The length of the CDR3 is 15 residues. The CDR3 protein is CASSITTLAKNIQYF. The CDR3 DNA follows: TGTGCCAGTAGTATCACCACCCTAGCCAAAAACATTCAGTACTTC.